Below, 26 T cell receptor beta chains from the same sample are listed, as sequenced in a study of T cell repertoires in cytomegalovirus infection. TCRdb processed the reads anew with MiXCR; each CDR3 protein has one entry. The repertoire holds under 95,000 distinct CDR3 sequences, with more than 3% as singletons. The material sequenced was PBMCs. The receptor set was obtained from a human donor in good health (CMV status not recorded). Some clones in this sample may be carry-over from other donors' samples.

This clonotype was seen repeatedly, ten times or more. The chain couples TRBV7-2 to TRBJ2-7; 8 bases fit TRBD2. This CDR3 has 18 amino acids. The J segment lost 2 bases and the V segment lost 5 bases, leaving 17 bases of the junction unmatched. Germline V gene sequence: CDR1 SGHTA, CDR2 FQGNSA. The CDR3 coding sequence is TGTGCCAGCAGCGCCCTCTGGTTGGCTAGCGGGTCCCCCTACGAGCAGTACTTC. Its protein is CASSALWLASGSPYEQYF.

The table lists this clonotype with many counts. J is TRBJ2-2 and V is TRBV12-3 or TRBV12-4; unclear D gene. Trimming removed 8 bases at V and 6 bases at J, with 7 bases between. The CDR3 length is 11 residues. The CDR3 is CASLRAGELFF. CDR3 nucleotides: TGTGCCAGCCTCCGGGCCGGGGAGCTGTTTTTT.

Many counts were recorded for this clonotype. The rearrangement uses TRBV7-9 and TRBJ2-1; 8 bases agree with TRBD2. Germline V gene data show CDR1 as SEHNR and CDR2 as FQNEAQ (reference sequence). The CDR3 sequence is 15 residues long. Trimming removed 5 bases from V and 4 bases from J; junction bases left unmatched: 7. In DNA, the CDR3 is TGTGCCAGCAGCCGACCGGGAGGGCCGTACAATGAGCAGTTCTTC. Its protein is CASSRPGGPYNEQFF.

Ten or more counts support this clonotype. The chain recombines TRBV7-9 with TRBJ1-2; 8 positions match TRBD1. With 5 bases clipped from V and 7 bases from J, the junction kept 15 bases outside the gene matches. This CDR3 has 16 residues. Germline V lookup: CDR1 SEHNR, CDR2 FQNEAQ (reference sequence). The CDR3, as DNA: TGTGCCAGCAGCGTCGAACAATTACCGGGACAGGTTGGCTACACCTTC. This sequence encodes CASSVEQLPGQVGYTF.

This clonotype was counted ten times or more. The J gene is TRBJ2-7, the V gene TRBV7-4; tentative D call: TRBD2 (6 bases). The CDR3 consists of 12 residues. The germline gives CDR1 SGHVT, CDR2 SQSDAQ. V was cut by 3 bases and J by 9 bases, with 12 bases left in between. The CDR3 protein is CASSLGGTWQYF. The CDR3 region has the DNA TGTGCCAGCAGCTTGGGCGGGACGTGGCAGTACTTC.

This clonotype was counted many times. The chain combines TRBV7-2 with TRBJ1-5; D uncertain. Trimming left V 5 bases short and J 4 bases short, with 18 bases between. CDR1 SGHTA and CDR2 FQGNSA come from the germline V gene. CDR3 length: 16 residues. The CDR3 protein is CASSPLGVGGNQPQHF. For the CDR3, the DNA is TGTGCCAGCAGCCCCCTTGGGGTGGGAGGGAATCAGCCCCAGCATTTT.

This clonotype occurred many times. The chain employs TRBV6-6 and TRBJ2-1; 7 positions match TRBD2. Germline lookup yields CDR1 MNHNY and CDR2 SVGAGI (reference sequence). The CDR3 has 16 amino acids. Germline trimming cut 4 bases from V and 0 bases from J; bases unmatched to any gene: 6. Here the CDR3 DNA reads TGTGCCAGCAGTTCCCCCCTAGCGGCCTCCTACAATGAGCAGTTCTTC. Translating gives CASSSPLAASYNEQFF.

This clonotype was counted a single time. This chain uses TRBV7-2 with TRBJ2-4; a possible D gene is TRBD2 (6 bases). Trimming shortened V by 3 bases and J by 1 base, and 13 bases separated the two germline ends. Germline CDR1 reads SGHTA; CDR2 reads FQGNSA. The CDR3 loop spans 16 amino acids. The DNA for the CDR3 is TGTGCCAGCAGCTTGGCTAGCGTGGTGGCCAAAAACATTCAGTACTTC. Protein sequence: CASSLASVVAKNIQYF.

This clonotype was seen many times. The chain employs TRBV7-2 and TRBJ2-3; 10 bases line up with TRBD2. The germline gives CDR1 SGHTA, CDR2 FQGNSA. The CDR3 is 15 amino acids. Trimming at V came to 4 bases and at J to 5 bases, leaving 6 bases not matched to a gene. This chain's CDR3 is CASSSTSGDGDTQYF. The CDR3 DNA follows: TGTGCCAGCAGCTCCACTAGCGGGGATGGAGATACGCAGTATTTT.

V and J are TRBV7-2 and TRBJ1-2; no reliable D call. The CDR3 runs 12 residues. Germline V gene data show CDR1 as SGHTA and CDR2 as FQGNSA. V was cut by 7 bases and J by 4 bases, with 10 bases left in between. The CDR3 region has the DNA TGTGCCAGCAACTCTGGCGGCTATGGCTACACCTTC. Its translation is CASNSGGYGYTF.

This clonotype was counted ten times or more. The genes are TRBV19 and TRBJ2-1; TRBD1 aligns across 10 bases. J lost 7 bases, V lost 9 bases, and 9 bases had no gene match. Germline values: CDR1 LNHDA, CDR2 SQIVND (reference sequence). This CDR3 is 14 amino acids long. CDR3 nucleotide sequence: TGTGCCAGCCAGAACCCGGGACAGGGGAATGAGCAGTTCTTC. It is translated as CASQNPGQGNEQFF. Full variable domain (outside the CDR3, taken from reference TRBV19 and TRBJ2-1): DGGITQSPKYLFRKEGQNVTLSCEQNLNHDAMYWYRQDPGQGLRLIYYSQIVNDFQKGDIAEGYSVSREKKESFPLTVTSAQKNPTAFYLCASQNPGQGNEQFFGPGTRLTVL.

In this sample, this clonotype turned up many times. CDR3 coding DNA: TGTGCCAGCAGCTTAACGCATGGACAGGGGGTCCACGAGCAGTACTTC. Its protein product is CASSLTHGQGVHEQYF. V is TRBV7-3 and J is TRBJ2-7; 10 nucleotides match TRBD1. The V and J ends lost 0 bases and 5 bases, in that order; junction bases with no gene match: 7. The CDR3 extends over 16 amino acids. Germline assignment: CDR1 SGHTA and CDR2 FQGTGA.

This chain joins TRBV7-2 and TRBJ1-3, with D uncertain. Germline CDR1 and CDR2: SGHTA and FQGNSA. The CDR3 is made up of 13 amino acids. V gave up 4 bases and J gave up 4 bases, with 8 bases separating them. The CDR3 nucleotides read TGTGCCAGCAGCTACGTCTACGGAAACACCATATATTTT. Protein: CASSYVYGNTIYF.

Many counts were recorded for this clonotype. The chain joins TRBV7-2 to TRBJ2-7; 13 bases map to TRBD2. The V and J ends lost 5 bases and 6 bases, in that order; junction bases with no gene match: 7. CDR1 and CDR2 (germline): SGHTA, FQGNSA. The CDR3 loop spans 15 amino acids. The CDR3 loop reads CASSQLAGGPGEQYF. The CDR3 nucleotides read TGTGCCAGCAGCCAACTAGCGGGAGGGCCGGGCGAGCAGTACTTC.

This clonotype was recorded many times. The rearrangement joins TRBV28 to TRBJ2-7; no reliable D call. Germline assignment: CDR1 MDHEN and CDR2 SYDVKM. The CDR3 runs to 12 residues. V dropped 7 bases and J dropped 4 bases, with 11 bases sitting between them. The CDR3: CASTPDLYEQYF. The CDR3 nucleotides are TGTGCCAGCACCCCGGACCTTTACGAGCAGTACTTC.

This clonotype was counted at least ten times. The chain employs TRBV20-1 and TRBJ2-5, with D perhaps TRBD1 (5 bases). V lost 3 bases and J 5 bases, leaving 16 bases between the germline ends. This CDR3 spans 14 amino acids. Germline values: CDR1 DFQATT, CDR2 SNEGSKA (reference sequence). The CDR3 nucleotides read TGCAGTGCTAGGCCCTTCTCAGGGTTGGAGACCCAGTACTTC. As protein: CSARPFSGLETQYF.

At least ten counts were recorded for this clonotype. CDR3 sequence reads: CSVGDTNTNYGYTF. CDR3 in DNA: TGCAGCGTTGGGGACACGAATACTAACTATGGCTACACCTTC. The chain is built from TRBV29-1 and TRBJ1-2; TRBD1 might be the D (6 bases). Trimming pared 4 bases from V and 0 bases from J, leaving 12 bases between. Germline V gene sequence: CDR1 SQVTM, CDR2 ANQGSEA. The CDR3 covers 14 residues.

The table lists this clonotype with a few counts. The CDR3 does not close with the conserved phenylalanine or tryptophan, likely indicating a read error. It is unclear where the CDR3 begins or ends on the DNA, so no DNA is shown, and the CDR3 is as TCRdb lists it. The chain carries TRBV7-8 and TRBJ1-1; the listed D gene, TRBD1, was not tested against the DNA. Inclusive of both ends, the CDR3 amounts to 12 amino acids. Germline values: CDR1 SGHVS, CDR2 FQNEAQ. CDR3 residues: CASSLDRGSQVL.

This clonotype was counted at least ten times. J is TRBJ2-7 and V is TRBV6-2 or TRBV6-3; TRBD1 matches 9 bases. V shed 6 bases, J shed 3 bases, and the junction held 6 bases outside the gene matches. CDR1 is MNHEY and CDR2 is SVGEGT in the germline V gene. The CDR3 runs to 14 residues. The CDR3 DNA reads TGTGCCAGCAGAACGACAGGGGGGATCTACGAGCAGTACTTC. Amino acids: CASRTTGGIYEQYF.

This clonotype appeared many times. The chain has TRBV7-8 and TRBJ2-3; 10 bases match TRBD2. After removal of 1 base from V and 6 bases from J, the junction contained 10 bases not matched to a gene. The CDR3 has 17 residues. In germline, CDR1 is SGHVS, CDR2 FQNEAQ. The CDR3 coding sequence is TGTGCCAGCAGCTTAGGGGTAGCGGGGGGTCCTGGGGATACGCAGTATTTT. It yields the protein CASSLGVAGGPGDTQYF.

The sample holds many counts of this clonotype. This chain uses TRBV12-3 or TRBV12-4 with TRBJ1-1; D gene ambiguous. The CDR3 extends over 14 amino acids. V was trimmed by 1 base and J by 5 bases, leaving 11 bases between them. This CDR3 reads CASSLGSGKTEAFF. In nucleotides, the CDR3 is TGTGCCAGCAGTTTAGGCTCAGGAAAAACTGAAGCTTTCTTT.

The table lists this clonotype with many counts. This chain joins TRBV6-6 and TRBJ2-1, with 9 bases lining up with TRBD2. The V gene's germline CDR1 is MNHNY and CDR2 SVGAGI (reference sequence). Trimming took 0 bases from V and 4 from J; bases not matched to a gene: 4. The CDR3 sequence is 16 residues long. For the CDR3, the DNA is TGTGCCAGCAGTTACTCCCTAGCGGGACCTTACAATGAGCAGTTCTTC. This gives the protein CASSYSLAGPYNEQFF.

The rearrangement uses TRBV7-9 and TRBJ2-3, with D tentatively TRBD2 (5 bases). Trimming cost V 5 bases and J 4 bases, with 22 bases left between them. The CDR3 contains 17 residues. CDR1 is SEHNR, CDR2 FQNEAQ, per germline (reference sequence). DNA for the CDR3: TGTGCCAGCAGCCCCCTCGGACTGAGTTTCCCCCCAGATACGCAGTATTTT. This gives the protein CASSPLGLSFPPDTQYF.

This clonotype was detected many times. The germline gene is not matched at one end of the junction; a read error may be the cause. This chain links TRBV6-5 with TRBJ1-4, with D unresolved. This CDR3 is built from 15 residues. Germline lookup yields CDR1 MNHEY and CDR2 SVGAGI. The CDR3 coding sequence is TGTGCCAGCAGTTACTCGATCTTCACCAATGCAAAACTGTTTTTT. It codes for CASSYSIFTNAKLFF.

This clonotype has at least ten counts. V gene TRBV6-1 combines with J gene TRBJ2-5; 12 bases are shared with TRBD2. This CDR3 has 15 amino acids. J gave up 6 bases and V 6 bases, and 8 bases lay outside the gene matches. Looked up from germline, CDR1 is MNHNS and CDR2 is SASEGT. This CDR3 is CASRTSGGVVKTQYF. The CDR3 DNA follows: TGTGCCAGCAGGACTAGCGGGGGAGTGGTGAAGACCCAGTACTTC.

J is TRBJ2-3 and V is TRBV11-3; D is perhaps TRBD2 (7 bases). The CDR3 has 15 residues. Germline values: CDR1 SGHNT, CDR2 YENEEA. Trimming left V 1 base short and J 7 bases short, with 15 bases between. In nucleotides, the CDR3 is TGTGCCAGCAGCTTAGGCGGGGGCCCGCAGAATACGCAGTATTTT. As protein: CASSLGGGPQNTQYF.